These 24 T cell receptor beta chains were sequenced from one sample in a study of cytomegalovirus exposure and HLA in healthy donors. 13 Jbeta primers and 60 Vbeta primers were used for the PCR. Assay used: immunoSEQ multiplex PCR; TCRdb lists only in-frame clones, some missing. The sample lists 200,000 to 300,000 clones, 82% seen once, with approximately 5.3% in the top ten. The sequencing sample was made of PBMCs. The receptors were gathered from a woman between 40 and 50 years old in good health and CMV-seropositive.

This chain links TRBV19 with TRBJ2-5, with 9 positions matching TRBD2. V lost 2 bases to trimming and J lost 1 base; unmatched junction nucleotides: 5. CDR1 LNHDA and CDR2 SQIVND come from the germline V gene (reference sequence). CDR3 length: 16 amino acids. In DNA, the CDR3 is TGTGCCAGTAGTATAATGAGGACTAGCGCCCAAGAGACCCAGTACTTC. Translation: CASSIMRTSAQETQYF.

The chain recombines TRBV5-4 with TRBJ1-4; the match to TRBD1 covers 10 bases. The CDR3 is 17 residues long. V shed 6 bases, J shed 8 bases, and the junction held 16 bases outside the gene matches. The germline gives CDR1 SGHNT, CDR2 YYREEE (reference sequence). The chain's CDR3 is CASTLFDRGRREEKLFF. The CDR3 bases are TGTGCCAGCACCTTATTCGACAGGGGGCGAAGAGAGGAAAAACTGTTTTTT.

The gene calls are TRBV6-1 and TRBJ1-1, with D possibly being TRBD1 (5 bases). Per germline, CDR1 MNHNS and CDR2 SASEGT. V was trimmed by 3 bases and J by 1 base, leaving 12 bases between them. The CDR3 extends over 15 amino acids. DNA for the CDR3: TGTGCCAGCAGTGACACGGGGGGGACGAACACTGAAGCTTTCTTT. Its translation: CASSDTGGTNTEAFF.

Written as DNA, the CDR3 is TGCGCCAGCAGCTTGGATTCGGTTTTTAATTCACCCCTCCACTTT. It specifies CASSLDSVFNSPLHF. The chain employs TRBV5-1 and TRBJ1-6, with no clear D. Germline CDR1 reads SGHRS; CDR2 reads YFSETQ. CDR3 length equals 15 residues. V was cut by 0 bases and J by 6 bases, with 10 bases left in between.

A few counts support this clone. This sequence joins TRBV4-2 and TRBJ2-3, with a possible D match to TRBD1 (5 bases). V was shortened by 1 base and J by 3 bases, with 5 bases between the two germline ends. The CDR3 loop spans 13 amino acids. Germline V lookup: CDR1 LGHNA, CDR2 YNFKEQ. The CDR3, as DNA: TGTGCCAGCAGCCAAGGGACAACAGATACGCAGTATTTT. This sequence encodes CASSQGTTDTQYF.

About this clone itself: A junction end diverges from the germline sequence, so it may reflect a read error. The V call is TRBV7-9, the J call TRBJ1-2; TRBD1 might be the D (5 bases). The CDR3 has 14 amino acids. Per the germline V gene, CDR1 is SEHNR and CDR2 is FQNEAQ (reference sequence). CDR3 loop: CSSSLLEGLYGYTF. The CDR3 DNA is TGTTCCAGCAGCTTACTGGAGGGGTTGTATGGCTACACCTTC.

Regarding this clone: The identical CDR3 is also encoded by other nucleotide sequences in the sample. V gene TRBV30 combines with J gene TRBJ2-7; possibly TRBD1 for D (5 bases). This CDR3 region has 13 residues. The V gene's germline CDR1 is GTSNPN and CDR2 SVGIG (reference sequence). Deletions cut 0 bases from V and 1 base from J, with 7 bases between. This chain's CDR3 is CAWSVGQSYEQYF. The CDR3, as DNA: TGTGCCTGGAGTGTAGGACAATCCTACGAGCAGTACTTC. Filled out from reference TRBV30 and TRBJ2-7, the complete variable domain reads SQTIHQWPATLVQPVGSPLSLECTVEGTSNPNLYWYRQAAGRGLQLLFYSVGIGQISSEVPQNLSASRPQDRQFILSSKKLLLSDSGFYLCAWSVGQSYEQYFGPGTRLTVT.

In this sample, this clone turned up once. The chain joins TRBV27 to TRBJ2-5; no clear D gene. Germline assignment: CDR1 MNHEY and CDR2 SMNVEV (reference sequence). V was shortened by 3 bases and J by 7 bases, with 12 bases between the two germline ends. This CDR3 region has 13 residues. CDR3: CASSFSYPGTQYF. The CDR3 DNA follows: TGTGCCAGCAGTTTCTCTTATCCCGGGACCCAGTACTTC.

The rearrangement links TRBV2 to TRBJ2-1; D remains unclear. The V and J ends lost 2 bases and 4 bases respectively, with 15 bases between them. This CDR3 has 16 amino acids. Germline V gene lookup returns CDR1 SNHLY and CDR2 FYNNEI. CDR3 in DNA: TGTGCCAGCAGTGAAAGCCGCACCTCATTTTACAATGAGCAGTTCTTC. This translates into CASSESRTSFYNEQFF. Full variable domain (missing parts from reference TRBV2 and TRBJ2-1): EPEVTQTPSHQVTQMGQEVILRCVPISNHLYFYWYRQILGQKVEFLVSFYNNEISEKSEIFDDQFSVERPDGSNFTLKIRSTKLEDSAMYFCASSESRTSFYNEQFFGPGTRLTVL.

A single count supports this clone. This sequence joins TRBV7-8 and TRBJ1-1; D unresolved. Trimming removed 0 bases from V and 1 base from J, with 3 bases in between. CDR1 is SGHVS, CDR2 FQNEAQ, per germline. The CDR3 extends over 13 amino acids. CDR3 in amino acids: CASSLAQNTEAFF. CDR3 nucleotide sequence: TGTGCCAGCAGCTTAGCACAGAACACTGAAGCTTTCTTT. The full variable domain, in which reference TRBV7-8 and TRBJ1-1 provide the parts outside the CDR3, is GAGVSQSPRYKVAKRGQDVALRCDPISGHVSLFWYQQALGQGPEFLTYFQNEAQLDKSGLPSDRFFAERPEGSVSTLKIQRTQQEDSAVYLCASSLAQNTEAFFGQGTRLTVV.

The genes are TRBV7-8 and TRBJ2-1; D is perhaps TRBD2 (7 bases). Germline CDR1 is SGHVS and CDR2 is FQNEAQ. The CDR3 loop spans 18 amino acids. V lost 5 bases and J lost 0, with 20 bases in between. The CDR3 coding sequence is TGTGCCAGCAGCGGGGGGGTTGGGGGGCCTAGCTCCTACAATGAGCAGTTCTTC. Amino acids: CASSGGVGGPSSYNEQFF.

V is TRBV11-2 and J is TRBJ2-5, with 8 bases fitting TRBD2. The ends lost 0 bases at V and 4 bases at J; junction bases unmatched: 4. This CDR3 has 15 residues. Looked up from germline, CDR1 is SGHAT and CDR2 is FQNNGV. The CDR3 DNA reads as TGTGCCAGCAGCTTAGACGGGAGGGCCGGAGAGACCCAGTACTTC. Translating it yields CASSLDGRAGETQYF. Full variable domain (remainder filled in from reference TRBV11-2 and TRBJ2-5): EAGVAQSPRYKIIEKRQSVAFWCNPISGHATLYWYQQILGQGPKLLIQFQNNGVVDDSQLPKDRFSAERLKGVDSTLKIQPAKLEDSAVYLCASSLDGRAGETQYFGPGTRLLVL.

As regards this clone: One end of the junction fails to match germline, which may point to a read error. The J gene is TRBJ2-7, the V gene TRBV7-9, with 8 bases lining up with TRBD1. CDR1 is SEHNR, CDR2 FQNEAQ, per germline (reference sequence). CDR3 length equals 13 residues. The CDR3 coding sequence is TGTTCCAGCAGCCCCGACAGGGGCTACGAGCAGTACTTC. It yields the protein CSSSPDRGYEQYF. Full variable domain (remainder filled in from reference TRBV7-9 and TRBJ2-7): DTGVSQNPRHKITKRGQNVTFRCDPISEHNRLYWYRQTLGQGPEFLTYFQNEAQLEKSRLLSDRFSAERPKGSFSTLEIQRTEQGDSAMYLCSSSPDRGYEQYFGPGTRLTVT.

The chain has TRBV25-1 and TRBJ2-5; 11 bases fit TRBD2. Matching the DNA end better, TRBJ2-7 makes the J call doubtful. Per germline, CDR1 MGHDK and CDR2 SYGVNS. There are 15 residues in the CDR3. This CDR3 is CASSDSGRGEYEQYF. The CDR3 DNA reads TGTGCCAGCAGTGATAGCGGGAGGGGGGAGTACGAGCAGTACTTC.

Concerning this clone itself: One end of the junction fails to match germline, which may point to a read error. The chain joins TRBV9 to TRBJ2-1; D unclear. The CDR3 is 13 residues long. Germline V CDR1 and CDR2: SGDLS, YYNGEE. This CDR3 is CASSVGGYNEQLF. DNA of the CDR3: TGTGCCAGCAGCGTAGGAGGTTACAATGAGCAGCTCTTC.

V is TRBV10-1 and J is TRBJ2-1; D perhaps matches TRBD1 (6 bases). The CDR3 runs to 18 residues. CDR1 is WNHNN, CDR2 SYGVQD, per germline (reference sequence). V dropped 2 bases and J dropped 3 bases, with 20 bases sitting between them. The CDR3 nucleotides read TGCGCCAGCAGTGAGCCAACCTCACCGGGACACCACTACAATGAGCAGTTCTTC. Its protein product is CASSEPTSPGHHYNEQFF.

This clone appeared a single time. V and J are TRBV23-1 and TRBJ1-5; the D gene is possibly TRBD1 (5 bases). TRBV23-1 is labeled an ORF, and its function is uncertain. Trimming cost V 8 bases and J 4 bases, with 27 bases left between them. The CDR3 is 18 amino acids. For the CDR3, the DNA is TGCGCCAGCCCACCCTGGTGCGCGGGACGGTGCGCGAATCAGCCCCAGCATTTT. Its protein is CASPPWCAGRCANQPQHF.

The rearrangement links TRBV5-1 to TRBJ2-1; TRBD2 matches 11 bases. Per the germline V gene, CDR1 is SGHRS and CDR2 is YFSETQ. The length of the CDR3 is 15 residues. V lost 8 bases, J lost 0 bases, and 4 bases stayed unmatched. The CDR3 DNA reads TGCGCCAGTGGGACTAGCGGAAGCTCCTACAATGAGCAGTTCTTC. Translation gives CASGTSGSSYNEQFF.

This clone came up once. This rearrangement joins TRBV18 to TRBJ2-7; 9 bases align to TRBD2. With V trimmed by 0 bases and J by 3 bases, 3 bases remained unmatched. The germline CDR1 and CDR2 sequences are KGHSH and LQKENI. This CDR3 contains 15 residues. CDR3: CASSPPTSGYYEQYF. CDR3 DNA: TGTGCCAGCTCACCACCGACTAGCGGCTACTACGAGCAGTACTTC.

This clone was picked up one time. The rearrangement joins TRBV4-2 to TRBJ1-1; 8 nucleotides align to TRBD1. Losses at the gene ends were 4 bases for V and 5 bases for J; bases not matched to a gene: 6. This CDR3 spans 14 amino acids. From germline, CDR1 is LGHNA and CDR2 YNFKEQ. The CDR3 sequence is CASSPETGVTEAFF. CDR3 in DNA: TGTGCCAGCAGCCCAGAGACAGGGGTTACTGAAGCTTTCTTT.

The chain combines TRBV7-2 with TRBJ1-1; D is possibly TRBD1 (6 bases). The CDR3 runs 14 residues. The V gene lost 2 bases and the J gene lost 6 bases, with 13 bases spanning the gap. Germline-derived CDR1 and CDR2 are SGHTA and FQGNSA. This CDR3 reads CASSLTRGAPEAFF. Here the CDR3 DNA reads TGTGCCAGCAGCTTAACCAGGGGCGCCCCTGAAGCTTTCTTT. Combining the CDR3 with reference TRBV7-2 and TRBJ1-1 gives the whole variable domain GAGVSQSPSNKVTEKGKDVELRCDPISGHTALYWYRQSLGQGLEFLIYFQGNSAPDKSGLPSDRFSAERTGGSVSTLTIQRTQQEDSAVYLCASSLTRGAPEAFFGQGTRLTVV.

This clone was counted once. J is TRBJ2-7 and V is TRBV30; D may be TRBD1 (8 bases). Trimming took 8 bases from V and 3 from J, leaving 17 bases between them. The CDR3 runs to 13 residues. Germline CDR1 GTSNPN, CDR2 SVGIG (reference sequence). The CDR3 bases are TGTGCCGAGGGGAGCGGGACAGGCTACGAGCAGTACTTC. Translated: CAEGSGTGYEQYF.

The chain joins TRBV6-5 to TRBJ2-7; TRBD2 might be the D (7 bases). The CDR3 is 14 residues long. CDR1 and CDR2 (germline): MNHEY, SVGAGI. Trimming shortened V by 6 bases and J by 2 bases, and 14 bases separated the two germline ends. The DNA of the CDR3 is TGTGCCAGCAGCACCCTGCGGGGGCCCTACGAGCAGTACTTC. Translation: CASSTLRGPYEQYF.

The rearrangement links TRBV19 to TRBJ2-2; 8 bases fit TRBD1. This CDR3 region has 16 residues. Looked up from germline, CDR1 is LNHDA and CDR2 is SQIVND (reference sequence). The junction had 7 bases not matched to a gene; V was cut back by 1 base and J by 6 bases. The CDR3 nucleotides read TGTGCCAGTAGTATAGCCCCAGACAGGGGCGCCGGGGAGCTGTTTTTT. It yields the protein CASSIAPDRGAGELFF. The variable domain in full, with the rest retrieved from reference TRBV19 and TRBJ2-2, is DGGITQSPKYLFRKEGQNVTLSCEQNLNHDAMYWYRQDPGQGLRLIYYSQIVNDFQKGDIAEGYSVSREKKESFPLTVTSAQKNPTAFYLCASSIAPDRGAGELFFGEGSRLTVL.